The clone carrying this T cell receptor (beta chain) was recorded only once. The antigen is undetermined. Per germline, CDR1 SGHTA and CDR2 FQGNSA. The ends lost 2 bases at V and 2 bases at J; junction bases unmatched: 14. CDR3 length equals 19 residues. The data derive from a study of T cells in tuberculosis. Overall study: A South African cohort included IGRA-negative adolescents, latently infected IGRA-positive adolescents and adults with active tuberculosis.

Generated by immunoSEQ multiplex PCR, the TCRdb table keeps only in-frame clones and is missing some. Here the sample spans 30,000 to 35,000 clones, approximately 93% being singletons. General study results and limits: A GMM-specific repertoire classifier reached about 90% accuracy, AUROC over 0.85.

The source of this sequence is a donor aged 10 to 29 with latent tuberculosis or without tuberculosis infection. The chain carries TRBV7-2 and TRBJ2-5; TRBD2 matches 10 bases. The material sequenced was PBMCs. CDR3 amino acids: CASSLLGRSSGGAQETQYF. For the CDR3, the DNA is TGTGCCAGCAGCTTACTAGGGAGGTCTAGCGGGGGAGCGCAAGAGACCCAGTACTTC.